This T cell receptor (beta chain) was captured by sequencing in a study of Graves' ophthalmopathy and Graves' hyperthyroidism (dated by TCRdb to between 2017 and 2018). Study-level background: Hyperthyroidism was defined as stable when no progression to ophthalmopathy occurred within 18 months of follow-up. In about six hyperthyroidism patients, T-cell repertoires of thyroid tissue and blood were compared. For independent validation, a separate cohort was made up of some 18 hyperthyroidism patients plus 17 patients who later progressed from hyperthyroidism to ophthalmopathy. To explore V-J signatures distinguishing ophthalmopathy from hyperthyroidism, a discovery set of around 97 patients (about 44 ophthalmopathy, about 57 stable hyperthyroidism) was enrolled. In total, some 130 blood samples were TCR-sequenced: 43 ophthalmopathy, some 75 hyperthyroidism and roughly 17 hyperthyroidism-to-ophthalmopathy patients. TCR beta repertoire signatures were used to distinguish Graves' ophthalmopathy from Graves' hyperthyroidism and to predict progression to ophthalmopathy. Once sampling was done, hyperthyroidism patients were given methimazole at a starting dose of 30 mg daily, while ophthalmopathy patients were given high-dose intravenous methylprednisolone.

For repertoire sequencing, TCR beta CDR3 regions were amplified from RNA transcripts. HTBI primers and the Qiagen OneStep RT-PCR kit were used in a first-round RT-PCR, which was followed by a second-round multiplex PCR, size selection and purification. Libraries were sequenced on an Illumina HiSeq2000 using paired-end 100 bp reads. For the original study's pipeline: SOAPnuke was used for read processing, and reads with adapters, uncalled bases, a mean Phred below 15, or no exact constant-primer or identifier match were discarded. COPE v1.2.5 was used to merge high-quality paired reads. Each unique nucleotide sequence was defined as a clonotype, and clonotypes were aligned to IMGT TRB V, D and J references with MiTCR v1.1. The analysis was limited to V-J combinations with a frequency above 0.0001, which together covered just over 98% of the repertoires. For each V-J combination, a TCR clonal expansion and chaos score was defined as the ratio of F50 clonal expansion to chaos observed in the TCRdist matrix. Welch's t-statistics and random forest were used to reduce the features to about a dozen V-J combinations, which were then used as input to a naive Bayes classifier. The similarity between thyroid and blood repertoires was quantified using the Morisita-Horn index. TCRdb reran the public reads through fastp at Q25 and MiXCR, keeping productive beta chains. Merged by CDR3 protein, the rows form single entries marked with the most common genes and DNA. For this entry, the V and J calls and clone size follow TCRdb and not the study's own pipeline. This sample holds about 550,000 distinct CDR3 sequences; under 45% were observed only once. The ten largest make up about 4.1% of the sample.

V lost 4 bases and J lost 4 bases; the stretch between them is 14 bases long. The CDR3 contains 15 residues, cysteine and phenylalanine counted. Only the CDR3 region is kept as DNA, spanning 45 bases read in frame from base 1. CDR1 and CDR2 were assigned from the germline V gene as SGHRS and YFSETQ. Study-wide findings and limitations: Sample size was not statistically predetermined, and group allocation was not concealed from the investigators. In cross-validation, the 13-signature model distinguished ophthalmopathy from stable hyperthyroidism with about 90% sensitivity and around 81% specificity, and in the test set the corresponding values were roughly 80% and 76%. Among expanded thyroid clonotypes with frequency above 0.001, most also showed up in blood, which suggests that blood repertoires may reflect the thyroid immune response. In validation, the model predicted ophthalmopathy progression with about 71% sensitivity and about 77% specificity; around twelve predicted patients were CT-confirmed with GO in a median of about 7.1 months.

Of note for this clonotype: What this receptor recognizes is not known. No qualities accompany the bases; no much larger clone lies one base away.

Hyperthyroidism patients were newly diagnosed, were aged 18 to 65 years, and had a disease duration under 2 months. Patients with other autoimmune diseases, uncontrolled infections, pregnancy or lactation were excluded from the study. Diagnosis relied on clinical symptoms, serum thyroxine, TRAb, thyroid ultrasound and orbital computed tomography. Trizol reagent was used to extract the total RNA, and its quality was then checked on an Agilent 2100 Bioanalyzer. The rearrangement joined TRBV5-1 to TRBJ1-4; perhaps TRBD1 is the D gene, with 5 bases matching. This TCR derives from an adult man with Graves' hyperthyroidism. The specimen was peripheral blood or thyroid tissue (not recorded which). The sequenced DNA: TGCGCCAGCAGCCTTGGAGGGACGGATAATGAAAAACTGTTTTTT. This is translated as CASSLGGTDNEKLFF.